This T cell receptor (beta chain) was observed in a study of blood T cell repertoires in COVID-19. This clone was observed a few times. In the original processing: Nucleated cell number was recorded as an estimate derived from reference gene primer amplification. Here immunoSEQ multiplex PCR was the method, and the copy in TCRdb shows in-frame clones only, minus some. That table supplies the V and J calls and clone size; D and trimming were determined from the DNA. The sample has 200,000 to 250,000 clones; about 87% are singletons. The germline gives CDR1 MNHEY, CDR2 SVGEGT. The CDR3 covers 12 residues. Trimming removed 6 bases from V and 3 bases from J, with 8 bases in between. Seattle-derived patients entered the study during active infection and were followed longitudinally.

This sequence joins TRBV6-2 or TRBV6-3 and TRBJ1-1; D gene unclear. The TCR originated in a young man with COVID-19, enrolled during active disease. The source material was peripheral blood. The CDR3 DNA reads TGTGCCAGCAGCCCCCAGTACACTGAAGCTTTCTTT. Its translation is CASSPQYTEAFF.